These 26 T cell receptor beta chains came from one sample sequenced in a study of T cell responses to AZD1222 COVID-19 vaccine. TCRdb's copy holds only in-frame clones and misses some; the assay was immunoSEQ multiplex PCR. The data contain about 140,000 clones, 85% to 95% of them singletons. The sample in question was peripheral blood, obtained on day 0 of AZD1222 vaccination. These receptors were collected from an adult in good health.

V gene TRBV2 combines with J gene TRBJ2-7; D remains unclear. V gave up 6 bases and J gave up 6 bases, with 18 bases separating them. Germline V gene lookup returns CDR1 SNHLY and CDR2 FYNNEI. This CDR3 contains 14 residues. The CDR3 nucleotides read TGTGCCAGCAGCTCGACGAGGAGAATAAGCGAGCAGTACTTC. Translating it yields CASSSTRRISEQYF.

This chain joins TRBV7-9 and TRBJ2-7; 7 bases are shared with TRBD1. Unmatched junction bases numbered 13, after V lost 4 bases and J lost 1 base. CDR1 and CDR2 from the germline V gene are SEHNR and FQNEAQ (reference sequence). This CDR3 contains 17 residues. Here the CDR3 reads CASSSDRQGLVSYEQYF. In DNA form, the CDR3 reads TGTGCCAGCAGCTCAGATCGACAGGGTCTTGTGTCCTACGAGCAGTACTTC.

The gene calls are TRBV7-8 and TRBJ1-1; TRBD1 might be the D (5 bases). The CDR3 covers 15 residues. Between the trimmed V and J ends, which lost 5 bases and 0 bases, there was a span of 13 bases. From germline, CDR1 is SGHVS and CDR2 FQNEAQ. CDR3 loop: CASSLKRQLNTEAFF. As DNA, the CDR3 is TGTGCCAGCAGCCTCAAGAGACAGTTGAACACTGAAGCTTTCTTT.

The gene calls are TRBV2 and TRBJ2-3, with 11 bases fitting TRBD2. V was clipped by 6 bases and J by 4 bases; unmatched bases: 15. This CDR3 is built from 18 residues. Germline CDR1 reads SNHLY; CDR2 reads FYNNEI. The CDR3 reads CASSDPPGSGRAPDTQYF. The CDR3 DNA reads TGTGCCAGCAGCGACCCCCCGGGTAGCGGGAGGGCCCCAGATACGCAGTATTTT. The complete variable domain, with remaining parts taken from reference TRBV2 and TRBJ2-3, reads EPEVTQTPSHQVTQMGQEVILRCVPISNHLYFYWYRQILGQKVEFLVSFYNNEISEKSEIFDDQFSVERPDGSNFTLKIRSTKLEDSAMYFCASSDPPGSGRAPDTQYFGPGTRLTVL.

This chain links TRBV5-1 with TRBJ2-4, with D tentatively TRBD1 (6 bases). V lost 2 bases and J lost 4, with 10 bases in between. Per the germline V gene, CDR1 is SGHRS and CDR2 is YFSETQ. The CDR3 has 14 amino acids. CDR3 in DNA: TGCGCCAGCAGCTTAAGCAGGGGTAAAAACATTCAGTACTTC. This encodes CASSLSRGKNIQYF.

The chain joins TRBV25-1 to TRBJ1-5; 7 nucleotides line up with TRBD1. The CDR3 contains 18 residues. Germline V gives CDR1 MGHDK, CDR2 SYGVNS. J gave up 0 bases and V 3 bases, and 11 bases lay outside the gene matches. CDR3 protein: CASSDTGANFNSNQPQHF. For the CDR3, the DNA is TGTGCCAGCAGTGACACAGGGGCTAACTTTAATAGCAATCAGCCCCAGCATTTT.

V usage is TRBV5-1 and J usage is TRBJ1-1; no clear D gene. This CDR3 contains 14 residues. Germline values: CDR1 SGHRS, CDR2 YFSETQ. The V end lost 0 bases, the J end lost 7 bases, and 13 bases lay between the germline ends. CDR3 region: CASSLVSGVGEAFF. The CDR3 bases are TGCGCCAGCAGCTTGGTGTCAGGCGTAGGTGAAGCTTTCTTT.

V usage is TRBV9 and J usage is TRBJ1-4, with 7 bases fitting TRBD1. With 4 bases clipped from V and 5 bases from J, the junction kept 5 bases outside the gene matches. CDR3 size: 14 residues. Germline V gene lookup returns CDR1 SGDLS and CDR2 YYNGEE. CDR3 region: CASSLTGMNEKLFF. DNA of the CDR3: TGTGCCAGCAGCCTGACAGGGATGAATGAAAAACTGTTTTTT.

The chain joins TRBV19 to TRBJ1-1; D gene ambiguous. Germline loops: CDR1 LNHDA, CDR2 SQIVND (reference sequence). Trimming left V 3 bases short and J 4 bases short, with 9 bases between. The CDR3 is 13 residues long. The CDR3 DNA reads as TGTGCCAGTAGTATGGGGTCGGGCACTGAAGCTTTCTTT. Amino acid sequence: CASSMGSGTEAFF.

The rearrangement links TRBV7-4 to TRBJ2-2; TRBD2 is a possible D gene (5 bases). CDR3 length equals 17 residues. Per germline, CDR1 SGHVT and CDR2 SQSDAQ. Between the trimmed V and J ends, which lost 3 bases and 5 bases, there was a span of 19 bases. The CDR3 protein is CASSLICVASRTGELFF. In nucleotides, the CDR3 is TGTGCCAGCAGCTTGATTTGTGTCGCTAGCCGGACCGGGGAGCTGTTTTTT.

This chain connects TRBV28 to TRBJ1-6; D unresolved. Germline V lookup: CDR1 MDHEN, CDR2 SYDVKM. This CDR3 has 11 amino acids. With 6 bases removed from V and 11 bases from J, the gap between germline ends came to 8 bases. The chain's CDR3 is CASSQIPPLHF. CDR3 sequence (DNA): TGTGCCAGCAGCCAAATTCCACCCCTCCACTTT.

V gene TRBV12-1 combines with J gene TRBJ2-1; the listed D gene, TRBD2, was not tested against the DNA. TRBV12-1 is a known pseudogene. The CDR3 is 16 amino acids. The chain's CDR3 is CASSSRDFHPYNEQFF. For the CDR3, the DNA is TGTGCCAGCAGTTCCCGTGACTTTCATCCCTACAATGAGCAGTTCTTC.

The CDR3 spells CASSAQSYEQYF. CDR3 nucleotide sequence: TGTGCCAGCAGCGCCCAATCCTACGAGCAGTACTTC. The V and J genes are TRBV7-9 and TRBJ2-7; D is uncertain. The length of the CDR3 is 12 residues. From germline, CDR1 is SEHNR and CDR2 FQNEAQ (reference sequence). Trimming took 5 bases from V and 1 from J, leaving 6 bases between them.

V and J are TRBV18 and TRBJ2-3; possible D gene TRBD2, 5 bases. The germline V gene encodes CDR1 KGHSH and CDR2 LQKENI. V was shortened by 2 bases and J by 0 bases, with 9 bases between the two germline ends. There are 15 residues in the CDR3. The CDR3 is CASSPGLASTDTQYF. The CDR3 coding sequence is TGTGCCAGCTCACCAGGGTTAGCGAGCACAGATACGCAGTATTTT. The full variable domain, with the rest looked up from reference TRBV18 and TRBJ2-3, is NAGVMQNPRHLVRRRGQEARLRCSPMKGHSHVYWYRQLPEEGLKFMVYLQKENIIDESGMPKERFSAEFPKEGPSILRIQQVVRGDSAAYFCASSPGLASTDTQYFGPGTRLTVL.

The chain links TRBV27 to TRBJ1-2, with TRBD1 identical over 7 bases. Germline trimming cut 5 bases from V and 0 bases from J; bases unmatched to any gene: 3. Germline V lookup: CDR1 MNHEY, CDR2 SMNVEV (reference sequence). This CDR3 spans 14 amino acids. The DNA of the CDR3 is TGTGCCAGCAGTCAGCAGGGGGCTAACTATGGCTACACCTTC. Translated, it gives CASSQQGANYGYTF.

The V and J genes are TRBV20-1 and TRBJ1-2; D is unclear. The CDR3 totals 10 residues. Trimming took 0 bases from V and 8 from J, leaving 4 bases between them. Germline assignment: CDR1 DFQATT and CDR2 SNEGSKA (reference sequence). The CDR3: CSARDGGYTF. The DNA of the CDR3 is TGCAGTGCTAGAGATGGCGGCTACACCTTC.

The rearrangement links TRBV9 to TRBJ2-7, with 9 bases lining up with TRBD1. From germline, CDR1 is SGDLS and CDR2 YYNGEE. CDR3 length: 15 amino acids. The trim removed 4 bases at V and 5 bases at J, leaving 10 bases unmatched. The CDR3 DNA is TGTGCCAGCAGCTTAACAGGGGGCGAAGAAAACGAGCAGTACTTC. Protein sequence: CASSLTGGEENEQYF.

The chain is built from TRBV9 and TRBJ1-1, with D possibly TRBD1 on 6 matching bases. Germline-derived CDR1 and CDR2 are SGDLS and YYNGEE. This CDR3 region has 15 residues. V was cut by 2 bases and J by 3 bases, with 14 bases left in between. CDR3 sequence: CASSVGGEAYTEAFF. The CDR3 nucleotides read TGTGCCAGCAGCGTGGGGGGCGAGGCGTACACTGAAGCTTTCTTT.

The chain joins TRBV5-1 to TRBJ1-1; a possible D gene is TRBD1 (5 bases). The CDR3 spans 13 residues. The V gene lost 3 bases and the J gene lost 1 base, with 7 bases spanning the gap. Germline CDR1 is SGHRS and CDR2 is YFSETQ. The CDR3 DNA sequence: TGCGCCAGCAGCTCAACAGGGAACACTGAAGCTTTCTTT. It is translated as CASSSTGNTEAFF.

V and J are TRBV12-3 or TRBV12-4 and TRBJ1-1; D is ambiguous. This CDR3 contains 13 residues. V lost 4 bases and J 3 bases, leaving 9 bases between the germline ends. The DNA of the CDR3 is TGTGCCAGCAGTTCTACAATGGACACTGAAGCTTTCTTT. It translates to CASSSTMDTEAFF.

This chain uses TRBV24-1 with TRBJ1-1, with D unresolved. This CDR3 contains 13 residues. Per germline, CDR1 KGHDR and CDR2 SFDVKD. Deletions cut 2 bases from V and 4 bases from J, with 7 bases between. The CDR3 here is CATSDSATTEAFF. The CDR3 nucleotides read TGTGCCACCAGTGATTCGGCAACCACTGAAGCTTTCTTT.

This clone was recorded a few times. J is TRBJ2-1 and V is TRBV6-2 or TRBV6-3; D gene ambiguous. The CDR3 consists of 13 residues. V dropped 0 bases and J dropped 6 bases, with 6 bases sitting between them. The germline V gene has CDR1 MNHEY and CDR2 SVGEGT. CDR3: CASSYSEANEQFF. CDR3 nucleotides: TGTGCCAGCAGTTACTCAGAAGCCAATGAGCAGTTCTTC.

This clone came up once. V usage is TRBV6-5 and J usage is TRBJ2-1; 7 bases match TRBD2. V trimming: 7 bases; J trimming: 8 bases; junction bases outside the gene matches: 14. This CDR3 spans 15 amino acids. Germline V lookup: CDR1 MNHEY, CDR2 SVGAGI. The CDR3 loop reads CASTKPGLGEYEQFF. CDR3 sequence (DNA): TGTGCCAGCACCAAGCCCGGACTAGGGGAGTATGAGCAGTTCTTC.

The chain combines TRBV18 with TRBJ1-2; 7 nucleotides align to TRBD1. CDR1 is KGHSH and CDR2 is LQKENI in the germline V gene. The CDR3 consists of 15 residues. The junction had 8 bases not matched to a gene; V was cut back by 3 bases and J by 4 bases. The CDR3, as DNA: TGTGCCAGCTCACCGGTCCCGACAGGGAGCTATGGCTACACCTTC. Translation gives CASSPVPTGSYGYTF.

Only one count was recorded for this clone. This chain joins TRBV5-5 and TRBJ1-4; 7 nucleotides align to TRBD1. V gave up 4 bases and J gave up 4 bases; unmatched junction bases: 4. Looked up from germline, CDR1 is SGHKS and CDR2 is YYEKEE (reference sequence). This CDR3 contains 14 residues. In nucleotides, the CDR3 is TGTGCCAGCAGCGGCGGGGACAGTAATGAAAAACTGTTTTTT. Its translation is CASSGGDSNEKLFF.

The J gene is TRBJ1-6, the V gene TRBV6-1, with 7 bases that match TRBD1. The CDR3 runs 15 residues. With 3 bases clipped from V and 10 bases from J, the junction kept 9 bases outside the gene matches. CDR1 MNHNS and CDR2 SASEGT come from the germline V gene. Here the CDR3 DNA reads TGTGCCAGCAGTGAGATGGGAACAGGGGTATCACCCCTCCACTTT. Translated: CASSEMGTGVSPLHF.